Included here is one T cell receptor beta chain sequence, with context. This clonotype was observed a handful of times. Its antigen is currently not known. Nothing much larger sits one base from this clone, and base qualities are not available. The CDR3 runs 13 amino acids, cysteine and phenylalanine included. Only the CDR3 DNA is retained, 39 bases long and in frame from the first base. CDR1 and CDR2 are drawn from the germline V gene: SGHTA, FQGNSA. The junction carries 12 bases between V and J, which are trimmed by 4 bases and 5 bases respectively. These data originate in a study of response to subunit inactivated influenza vaccine (dated by TCRdb to 2016 to 2018). Context from the whole study: Deep quantitative profiling of the T cell receptor repertoire was used in the study to follow responses to a trivalent subunit inactivated influenza vaccine. Overall study outcomes, separate from this receptor: It was suggested by the authors that each seasonal influenza vaccination may recruit only a limited number of new T cells.

The library was obtained by RT-PCR. The sample was run on an Illumina HiSeq 2500. The raw public reads went through TCRdb reprocessing: fastp at Q25, MiXCR clone calling, in-frame beta chains kept. Records with the same CDR3 protein are collapsed into one entry carrying the most frequent genes and DNA. The sample profile shows hundreds of thousands of distinct CDR3 sequences; approximately 13% of them were found once. The ten largest clones take up around 7% of the sample. The rearrangement combines TRBV7-2 with TRBJ2-7; D gene: possibly TRBD1, on 5 matching bases. Sequenced here: PBMCs from blood, sampled about 14 days before vaccination. The source is a man aged 50-59 years who received an inactivated influenza vaccine. Donor details come from another sample of the same person, matched by shared clones. The nucleotide sequence is TGTGCCAGCAGCTACCAGGGTACCCACGAGCAGTACTTC. This yields the protein CASSYQGTHEQYF.